A selection of T cell receptor beta chains follows, all from one sample in a study of T cells in Graves' hyperthyroidism and ophthalmopathy. TCRdb reanalysed the multiplex PCR reads using MiXCR and keeps one entry per CDR3 protein. The table has some 560,000 distinct CDR3 sequences, 12% to 15% seen once. Sequenced material: blood. Every receptor here comes from a woman aged 40 to 50 with Graves' hyperthyroidism. Both conserved end residues are part of each CDR3. A D gene is named only where the DNA matches it firmly. A row's size may be missing; if present it is once, few, many or a size class.

TGTGCCAGCAGCGCATCGACTAGCGGGAGCTATGAGCAGTTCTTC	CASSASTSGSYEQFF	many	TRBV7-2	TRBJ2-1	TRBD2
TGTGCCAGCAGCGGTCCCGAAATAGGCGAGCAGTACTTC	CASSGPEIGEQYF	many	TRBV2	TRBJ2-7	NA
TGCGCCAGCAGTGAGTCGAACGTTCGGGGCGTTGAGCAGTACTTC	CASSESNVRGVEQYF	NA	TRBV10-1	TRBJ2-7	NA
TGCAGTGCCAAATTATGGACTGAACAAGAGACCCAGTACTTC	CSAKLWTEQETQYF	NA	TRBV20-1	TRBJ2-5	NA
TGTGCCAGCAGCTTAGTGGTAAAGACCACAGATACGCAGTATTTT	CASSLVVKTTDTQYF	many	TRBV7-2	TRBJ2-3	NA
TGTGCCAGCAGTTTATCAGTAATCAATCAGCCCCAGCATTTT	CASSLSVINQPQHF	many	TRBV28	TRBJ1-5	NA
TGTGCCAGCAGCCAAGAGCAGGGCTTTGGCGGGGAGCTGTTTTTT	CASSQEQGFGGELFF	many	TRBV3-1	TRBJ2-2	NA
TGCAGTGCTAGAGAGCCACTAGCGGGATCCTACGAGCAGTACTTC	CSAREPLAGSYEQYF	many	TRBV20-1	TRBJ2-7	TRBD2
TGCAGTGCTCTCTCCCTTCTTGCTGAGCAGTTCTTC	CSALSLLAEQFF	many	TRBV20-1	TRBJ2-1	NA
TGTGCCAGCAGCTTAAGTACTAGCGGGAGCGAGCAGTACTTC	CASSLSTSGSEQYF	few	TRBV7-2	TRBJ2-7	TRBD2
TGTGCCAGCAGCCAAGGACACGGTGAAGCTTTCTTT	CASSQGHGEAFF	many	TRBV3-1	TRBJ1-1	NA
TGTGCCAGCAGCGGCAACAGAAATGAGCAGTTCTTC	CASSGNRNEQFF	many	TRBV3-1	TRBJ2-1	NA